Detailed here is one T cell receptor (beta chain). Its matching antigen is unknown. Only in-frame clones appear in the TCRdb table, and some are missing; sequencing was by immunoSEQ multiplex PCR. Of 100 to 150 clones detected, roughly 92% appear once; the ten largest clones hold about 8.5%. The data originate from a study of circulating tumor DNA in untreated peripheral T-cell lymphoma. As for the study in general: Circulating tumor DNA with tumor TCR clonotypes was tracked in baseline and serial serum.

The study, taken as a whole, reports: In 76% of patients, tumor-specific clonotypes were identified.

V was shortened by 1 base and J by 5 bases, with 15 bases between the two germline ends. This CDR3 contains 15 residues. CDR1 and CDR2 (germline): SGHDT, YYEEEE. Sequencing used cell-free DNA from blood serum. V usage is TRBV5-6 and J usage is TRBJ2-5; D is possibly TRBD2 (6 bases). The clonotype comes from a human donor with peripheral T-cell lymphoma. CDR3 loop: CASSLRTLGGETQYF. The CDR3, as DNA: TGTGCCAGCAGCTTGCGGACACTTGGAGGGGAGACCCAGTACTTC.